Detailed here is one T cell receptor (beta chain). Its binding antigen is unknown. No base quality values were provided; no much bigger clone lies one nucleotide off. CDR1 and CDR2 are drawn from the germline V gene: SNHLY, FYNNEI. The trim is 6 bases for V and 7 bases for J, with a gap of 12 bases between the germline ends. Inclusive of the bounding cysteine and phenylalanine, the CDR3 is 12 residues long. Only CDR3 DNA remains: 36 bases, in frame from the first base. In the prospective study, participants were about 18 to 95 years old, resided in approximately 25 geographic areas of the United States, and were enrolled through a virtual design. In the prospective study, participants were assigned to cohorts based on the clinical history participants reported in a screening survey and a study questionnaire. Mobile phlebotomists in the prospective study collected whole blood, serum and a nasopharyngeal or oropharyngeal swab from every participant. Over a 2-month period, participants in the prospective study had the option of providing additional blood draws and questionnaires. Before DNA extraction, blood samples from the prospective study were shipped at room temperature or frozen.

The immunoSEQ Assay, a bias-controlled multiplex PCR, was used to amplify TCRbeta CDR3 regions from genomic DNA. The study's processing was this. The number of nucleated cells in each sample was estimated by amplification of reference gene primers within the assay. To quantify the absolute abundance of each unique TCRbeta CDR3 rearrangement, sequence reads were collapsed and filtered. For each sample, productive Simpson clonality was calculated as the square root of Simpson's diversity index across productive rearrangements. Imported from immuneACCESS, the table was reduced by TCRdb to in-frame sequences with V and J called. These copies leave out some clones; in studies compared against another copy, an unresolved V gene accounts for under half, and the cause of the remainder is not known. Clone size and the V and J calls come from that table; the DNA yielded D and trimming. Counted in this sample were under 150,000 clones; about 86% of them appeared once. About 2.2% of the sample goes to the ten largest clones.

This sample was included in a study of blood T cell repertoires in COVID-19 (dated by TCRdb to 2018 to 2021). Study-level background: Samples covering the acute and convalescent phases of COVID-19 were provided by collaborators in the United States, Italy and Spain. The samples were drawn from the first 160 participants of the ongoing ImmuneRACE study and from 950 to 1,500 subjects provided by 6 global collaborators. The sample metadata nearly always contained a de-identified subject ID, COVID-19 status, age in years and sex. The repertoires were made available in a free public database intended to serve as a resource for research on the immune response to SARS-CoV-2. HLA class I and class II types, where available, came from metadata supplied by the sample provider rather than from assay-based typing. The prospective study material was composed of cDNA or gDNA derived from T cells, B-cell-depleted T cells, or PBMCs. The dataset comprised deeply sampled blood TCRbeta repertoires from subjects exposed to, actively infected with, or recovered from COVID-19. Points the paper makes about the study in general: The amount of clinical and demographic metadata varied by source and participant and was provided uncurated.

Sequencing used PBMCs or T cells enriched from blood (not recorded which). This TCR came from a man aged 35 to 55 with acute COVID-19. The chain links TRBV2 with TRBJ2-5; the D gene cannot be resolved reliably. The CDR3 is CASRAVFGTQYF. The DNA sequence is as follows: TGTGCCAGCAGGGCCGTCTTTGGGACCCAGTACTTC.